This note documents a single TCR beta chain sequence. Its recognized antigen is unknown. Per-base qualities were not stored, and no clone one base away is much larger. Library preparation employed the immunoSEQ multiplex PCR assay. TCRdb re-hosts the immuneACCESS table, in-frame sequences only. Its copies lack some clones; in the studies checked, an unresolved V gene accounts for under half of them, and the cause for the rest is not known. For this sample the table gives more than 50,000 clones, of which 90% were detected only once. More than 1% of the sample is held by the ten biggest clonotypes. The data are from a study of control samples from healthy donors and cancer patients (dated by TCRdb to the early 2020s). The CDR3 covers 15 residues, taking in both the cysteine and the phenylalanine. Only CDR3 DNA is held: 45 bases, read in frame from base 1. The germline V gene supplies CDR1 SGHDT and CDR2 YYEEEE. Germline trimming amounts to 4 bases on V and 4 bases on J, with 10 as the count of junction bases outside the gene matches.

The sequenced material came from PBMCs. This receptor chain uses TRBV5-6 and TRBJ2-5, and TRBD1 matches 7 of the central bases. The receptor was isolated from a woman between 45 and 60 years old with colorectal cancer. The CDR3 region has the sequence CASSGRTGGGETQYF. The sequenced DNA: TGTGCCAGCAGCGGCCGGACAGGAGGCGGAGAGACCCAGTACTTC.